The rows below give T cell receptor beta chains drawn from one sample of a study of Ad26.COV2.S vaccination and SARS-CoV-2 variants. TCRdb's table, derived via immunoSEQ multiplex PCR, lists solely in-frame clones and lacks some. The sample has under 600,000 clones, around 89% seen once. The material was peripheral blood, obtained in a trial of Ad26.COV2.S vaccine versus placebo. The source is a person aged 18-60 years who received the Ad26.COV2.S COVID-19 vaccine or a placebo. CDR3s include the opening cysteine and the closing phenylalanine or tryptophan. D genes are given only for firm matches. The listing skips clone size in some rows; elsewhere it reads once, few, many or a size class.

V gene	J gene	clone size	D gene	CDR3 protein	CDR3 DNA
TRBV19	TRBJ1-1	few	NA	CASSIDRYGRAFF	TGTGCCAGTAGTATAGATCGTTATGGGAGAGCTTTCTTT
TRBV7-3	TRBJ1-2	NA	NA	CASSPDGNYGYTF	TGTGCCAGCAGCCCTGACGGAAACTATGGCTACACCTTC
TRBV4-1	TRBJ1-1	NA	NA	CASSREAGGVTEAFF	TGCGCCAGCAGCCGTGAGGCCGGTGGGGTCACTGAAGCTTTCTTT
TRBV6-5	TRBJ1-2	NA	NA	CASSYSTGNYGYTF	TGTGCCAGCAGTTACTCGACGGGAAACTATGGCTACACCTTC
TRBV3-1/TRBV3-2	TRBJ1-2	NA	NA	CASSPDSSYGYTF	TGTGCCAGCAGCCCGGACTCCTCTTATGGCTACACCTTC
TRBV5-1	TRBJ2-3	NA	NA	CASSTSSGTDTQYF	TGCGCCAGCAGCACGAGTTCGGGCACAGATACGCAGTATTTT
TRBV5-4	TRBJ2-1	NA	NA	CASSPPPPRVGNEQFF	TGTGCCAGCAGCCCTCCCCCCCCTAGGGTGGGCAATGAGCAGTTCTTC
TRBV6-1	TRBJ2-7	NA	NA	CASSEFGESYEQYF	TGTGCCAGCAGTGAATTTGGAGAGTCCTACGAGCAGTACTTC
TRBV19	TRBJ1-1	NA	TRBD1	CASSNRDRGRLNTEAFF	TGTGCCAGTAGTAACCGGGACAGGGGTCGGCTGAACACTGAAGCTTTCTTT
TRBV28	TRBJ2-1	NA	TRBD2	CASSQIGLAGGPRNEQFF	TGTGCCAGCAGTCAAATCGGGCTAGCGGGAGGTCCTAGGAATGAGCAGTTCTTC
TRBV18	TRBJ1-6	NA	NA	CASSPQGVTYNSPLHF	TGTGCCAGCTCACCGCAGGGAGTAACCTATAATTCACCCCTCCACTTT
TRBV6-5	TRBJ1-5	NA	NA	CASTVMAGVQPQHF	TGTGCCAGCACGGTTATGGCAGGGGTTCAGCCCCAGCATTTT
TRBV28	TRBJ1-2	NA	TRBD1	CASSSLHRGRGYGYTF	TGTGCCAGCAGTTCGCTTCACAGGGGGCGAGGGTATGGCTACACCTTC
TRBV5-4	TRBJ2-1	NA	TRBD2	CASSLELAGLNEQFF	TGTGCCAGCAGCTTGGAACTAGCGGGTCTCAATGAGCAGTTCTTC
TRBV5-1	TRBJ2-7	NA	TRBD1	CASSLAGTGVEQYF	TGCGCCAGCAGCTTGGCCGGGACAGGGGTCGAGCAGTACTTC
TRBV2	TRBJ2-7	once	NA	CASRFDSSYEQYF	TGTGCCAGCAGATTTGACAGTTCCTACGAGCAGTACTTC
TRBV4-1	TRBJ1-4	NA	TRBD1	CASSPDRGGGNEKLFF	TGCGCCAGCAGCCCCGACAGGGGTGGAGGTAATGAAAAACTGTTTTTT
TRBV19	TRBJ2-3	NA	NA	CASSFYRGADTQYF	TGTGCCAGTAGCTTTTATCGTGGAGCAGATACGCAGTATTTT
TRBV30	TRBJ2-3	once	TRBD2	CAWEKSGGTDTQYF	TGTGCCTGGGAGAAAAGCGGGGGCACAGATACGCAGTATTTT
TRBV7-9	TRBJ2-1	NA	NA	CASSPRAGDEQFF	TGTGCCAGCAGCCCGAGGGCCGGGGATGAGCAGTTCTTC
TRBV27	TRBJ2-7	NA	TRBD2	CASSPRTSGAISYEQYF	TGTGCCAGCAGTCCCCGGACTAGCGGGGCTATCTCCTACGAGCAGTACTTC
TRBV6-5	TRBJ2-7	NA	NA	CASSYSGGTPAEQYF	TGTGCCAGCAGTTACTCGGGAGGGACACCTGCCGAGCAGTACTTC
TRBV5-1	TRBJ2-5	NA	NA	CASRGGEREETQYF	TGCGCCAGCAGGGGCGGGGAGCGGGAAGAGACCCAGTACTTC
TRBV5-1	TRBJ2-3	NA	TRBD2	CASSMGLAGASTDTQYF	TGCGCCAGCAGCATGGGACTAGCGGGAGCTAGCACAGATACGCAGTATTTT
TRBV6-5	TRBJ2-7	NA	NA	CANFYRVGYEQYF	TGTGCCAACTTTTACAGGGTGGGCTACGAGCAGTACTTC
TRBV30	TRBJ1-6	NA	TRBD1	CAGRDTGTGTGPLHF	TGTGCCGGAAGAGATACCGGGACAGGGACTGGTCCCCTCCACTTT
TRBV7-8	TRBJ2-5	NA	TRBD2	CASSFGLAPQETQYF	TGTGCCAGCAGCTTCGGACTAGCGCCCCAAGAGACCCAGTACTTC
TRBV15	TRBJ2-2	NA	NA	CATSRDQGQTNTGELFF	TGTGCCACCAGCAGAGATCAAGGTCAAACGAACACCGGGGAGCTGTTTTTT
TRBV19	TRBJ1-2	few	NA	CASSPGRYGYTF	TGTGCCAGTAGCCCCGGGAGATATGGCTACACCTTC
TRBV5-1	TRBJ2-3	NA	TRBD2	CASSLTSGHTDTQYF	TGCGCCAGCAGCTTAACTAGCGGACACACAGATACGCAGTATTTT
TRBV11-2	TRBJ2-3	NA	NA	CASSAPPGASSNTQYF	TGTGCCAGCAGCGCCCCACCTGGGGCTAGCAGTAATACGCAGTATTTT
TRBV9	TRBJ1-2	NA	NA	CASSGRGANYGYTF	TGTGCCAGCAGCGGACGGGGAGCTAACTATGGCTACACCTTC
TRBV9	TRBJ2-5	once	NA	CASSASAGTQYF	TGTGCCAGCAGCGCTTCGGCGGGGACCCAGTACTTC
TRBV30	TRBJ1-5	NA	NA	CAWSGRGVQPQHF	TGTGCCTGGTCGGGTAGGGGAGTTCAGCCCCAGCATTTT
TRBV27	TRBJ2-2	NA	NA	CASRLGQGNTGELFF	TGTGCCAGCAGGCTTGGTCAAGGGAACACCGGGGAGCTGTTTTTT
TRBV10-1	TRBJ2-5	few	NA	CASSSFPLSGEYQETQYF	TGCGCCAGCAGTTCTTTCCCTCTTAGCGGAGAGTACCAAGAGACCCAGTACTTC
TRBV5-8	TRBJ2-3	NA	NA	CASSPGWGERKDTQYF	TGTGCCAGCAGCCCGGGATGGGGGGAGCGAAAAGATACGCAGTATTTT
TRBV4-3	TRBJ1-1	NA	NA	CASSQEFRLNTEAFF	TGCGCCAGCAGCCAAGAATTCAGACTTAACACTGAAGCTTTCTTT
TRBV9	TRBJ1-2	few	NA	CASSVVAGYGYTF	TGTGCCAGCAGCGTAGTTGCAGGGTATGGCTACACCTTC
TRBV3-1/TRBV3-2	TRBJ1-3	NA	TRBD1	CASSQAGTGANTIYF	TGTGCCAGCAGCCAAGCCGGGACAGGGGCCAACACCATATATTTT
TRBV28	TRBJ1-2	NA	NA	CATQQGYGYTF	TGTGCCACCCAGCAGGGCTATGGCTACACCTTC
TRBV28	TRBJ2-2	NA	TRBD2	CASRPRLAGGSGELFF	TGTGCCAGCAGGCCTCGACTAGCGGGAGGGTCCGGGGAGCTGTTTTTT
TRBV3-1/TRBV3-2	TRBJ1-2	NA	NA	CASSPTADQGRGYTF	TGTGCCAGCAGCCCAACGGCCGACCAGGGACGAGGCTACACCTTC
TRBV21-1	TRBJ2-6	NA	NA	CASSFQGLIYSSGANVLTF	TGTGCCAGCAGCTTCCAAGGATTGATATACAGCTCTGGGGCCAACGTCCTGACTTTC
TRBV10-3	TRBJ2-7	few	TRBD1	CAISPRDRRHEQYF	TGTGCCATCAGTCCCCGGGACAGGCGCCACGAGCAGTACTTC
TRBV4-1	TRBJ1-2	once	NA	CASSQVAAAYGYTF	TGCGCCAGCAGCCAAGTGGCGGCAGCATATGGCTACACCTTC
TRBV19	TRBJ2-7	NA	NA	CASSGGYEQYF	TGTGCCAGTAGTGGGGGTTACGAGCAGTACTTC
TRBV5-1	TRBJ1-1	NA	NA	CASSLIRVDDTEAFF	TGCGCCAGCAGCTTGATCAGGGTTGATGACACTGAAGCTTTCTTT
TRBV5-1	TRBJ2-1	NA	TRBD2	CASSPEASGFSNEQFF	TGCGCCAGCAGCCCCGAGGCTAGCGGGTTTTCCAATGAGCAGTTCTTC
TRBV29-1	TRBJ2-5	NA	TRBD2	CSVGLAAWETQYF	TGCAGCGTGGGACTAGCGGCGTGGGAGACCCAGTACTTC
TRBV15	TRBJ2-3	NA	NA	CATSGPGSDTQYF	TGTGCCACCAGCGGGCCCGGATCAGATACGCAGTATTTT
TRBV6-5	TRBJ1-1	few	NA	CASSNTMASAFF	TGTGCCAGCAGTAACACCATGGCTTCAGCTTTCTTT
TRBV6-6	TRBJ2-5	few	TRBD1	CASSYGDRGVETQYF	TGTGCCAGCAGTTATGGGGACAGAGGGGTAGAGACCCAGTACTTC
TRBV13	TRBJ2-7	NA	NA	CASSQRATSYEQYF	TGTGCCAGCAGCCAGCGGGCTACCTCCTACGAGCAGTACTTC
TRBV7-9	TRBJ2-7	NA	TRBD2	CASSPDGGSPYEQYF	TGTGCCAGCAGCCCCGACGGGGGGTCCCCCTACGAGCAGTACTTC